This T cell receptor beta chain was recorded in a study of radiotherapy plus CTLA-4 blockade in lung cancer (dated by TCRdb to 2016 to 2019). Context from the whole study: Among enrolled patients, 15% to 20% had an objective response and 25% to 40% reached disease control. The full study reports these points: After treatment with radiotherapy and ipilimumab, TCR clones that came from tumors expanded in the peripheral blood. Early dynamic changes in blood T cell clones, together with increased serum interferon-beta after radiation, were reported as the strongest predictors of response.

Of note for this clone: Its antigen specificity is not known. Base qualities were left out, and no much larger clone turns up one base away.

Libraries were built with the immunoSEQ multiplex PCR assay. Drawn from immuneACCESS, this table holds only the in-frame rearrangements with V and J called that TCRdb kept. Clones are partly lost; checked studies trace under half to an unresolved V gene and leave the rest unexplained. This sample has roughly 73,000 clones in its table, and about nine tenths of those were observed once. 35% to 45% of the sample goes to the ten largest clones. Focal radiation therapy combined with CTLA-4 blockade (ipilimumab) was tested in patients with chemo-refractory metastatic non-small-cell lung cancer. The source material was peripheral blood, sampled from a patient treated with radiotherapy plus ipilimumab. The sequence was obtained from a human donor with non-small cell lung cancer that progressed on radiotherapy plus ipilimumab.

DNA sequence: TGTGCCAGCAATGAGCAGCGCCAAGAGACCCAGTACTTC. It specifies CASNEQRQETQYF. The chain employs TRBV2 and TRBJ2-5, with the D gene call left open. V loses 7 bases of germline sequence and J loses 1 base, and the interval between the two ends is 10 bases. From cysteine to phenylalanine, the CDR3 is 13 amino acids long. Only the CDR3 DNA is retained, 39 bases long and in frame from the first base. Reading the germline V gene gives CDR1 SNHLY and CDR2 FYNNEI. The full variable domain, completed from the reference TRBV2 and TRBJ2-5 proteins outside the CDR3, reads EPEVTQTPSHQVTQMGQEVILRCVPISNHLYFYWYRQILGQKVEFLVSFYNNEISEKSEIFDDQFSVERPDGSNFTLKIRSTKLEDSAMYFCASNEQRQETQYFGPGTRLLVL.